This T cell receptor (beta chain) is from a study of regulatory T cells in long-lasting Graves disease. HTBI primers from iRepertoire and Arm-PCR of CDR3 regions yielded the TCR beta libraries. A single record per CDR3 protein comes from TCRdb applying MiXCR to the multiplex PCR reads. The sample contains approximately 540,000 distinct CDR3 sequences, approximately 12% of which appear only once. Time point indicated: newly diagnosed GD, antithyroid drugs for less than 3 months. RNA extracted from PBMCs served as the sequencing template. The CDR3 contains 17 residues. A note on this clonotype: A much more abundant neighbour one base away suggests this may be a read error.

These data were likewise used in another study, on T cells in Graves' hyperthyroidism and ophthalmopathy. This second study notes: The hyperthyroidism patients had all been newly diagnosed, and their disease duration was under 2 months. Their ages ranged from 18 to 65 years.

This clonotype originated in a woman in her thirties with Graves disease. This chain links TRBV12-3 or TRBV12-4 with TRBJ2-5; 11 nucleotides line up with TRBD2. Here the sequenced sample was peripheral blood mononuclear cells (PBMCs), taken at new diagnosis, from a patient treated with antithyroid drugs. CDR3 residues: CASRLVLAGGYQETQYF. As DNA, the CDR3 is TGTGCCAGCAGGTTAGTCCTAGCGGGAGGATACCAAGAGACCCAGTACTTC.